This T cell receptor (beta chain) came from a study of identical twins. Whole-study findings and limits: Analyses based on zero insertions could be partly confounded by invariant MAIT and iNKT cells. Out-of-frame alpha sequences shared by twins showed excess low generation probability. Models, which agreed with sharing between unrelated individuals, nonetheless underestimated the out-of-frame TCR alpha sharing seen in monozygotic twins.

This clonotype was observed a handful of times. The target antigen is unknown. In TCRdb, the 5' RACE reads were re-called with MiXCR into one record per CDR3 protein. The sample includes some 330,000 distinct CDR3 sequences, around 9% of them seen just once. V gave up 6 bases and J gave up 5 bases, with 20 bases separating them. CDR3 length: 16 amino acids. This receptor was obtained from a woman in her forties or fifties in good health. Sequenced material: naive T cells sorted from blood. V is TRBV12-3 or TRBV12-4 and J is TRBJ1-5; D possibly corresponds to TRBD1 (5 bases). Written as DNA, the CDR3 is TGTGCCAGCAGCCGGGGAGCCGGGACCCCATATCAGCCCCAGCATTTT. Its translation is CASSRGAGTPYQPQHF.